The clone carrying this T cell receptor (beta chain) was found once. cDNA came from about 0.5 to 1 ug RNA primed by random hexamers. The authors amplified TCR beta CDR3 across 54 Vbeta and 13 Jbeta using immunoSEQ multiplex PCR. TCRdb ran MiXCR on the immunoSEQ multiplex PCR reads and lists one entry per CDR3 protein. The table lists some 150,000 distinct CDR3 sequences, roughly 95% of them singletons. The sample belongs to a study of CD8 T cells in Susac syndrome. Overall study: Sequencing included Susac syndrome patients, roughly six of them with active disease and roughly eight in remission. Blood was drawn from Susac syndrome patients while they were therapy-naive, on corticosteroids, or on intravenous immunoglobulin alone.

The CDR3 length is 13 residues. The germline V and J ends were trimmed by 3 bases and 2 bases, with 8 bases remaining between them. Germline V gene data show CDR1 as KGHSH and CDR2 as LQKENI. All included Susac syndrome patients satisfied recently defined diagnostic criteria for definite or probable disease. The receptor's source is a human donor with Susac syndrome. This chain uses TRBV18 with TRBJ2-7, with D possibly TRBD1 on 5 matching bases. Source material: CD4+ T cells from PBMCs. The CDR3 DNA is TGTGCCAGCTCACCTCAGGGCACCTACGAGCAGTACTTC. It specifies CASSPQGTYEQYF.